The rows below give T cell receptor beta chains drawn from one sample of a study of cytomegalovirus exposure and HLA in healthy donors. Generated by immunoSEQ multiplex PCR, the TCRdb table keeps only in-frame clones and is missing some. This sample yields about 120,000 clones, of which more than 85% are seen a single time; 4% to 5.5% belongs to the top ten. Sequenced input: PBMCs. The source is a man aged 18 to 29 in good health and CMV-seropositive. Each CDR3 is given without its conserved first and last residue.

J | V | CDR3
TRBJ2-7 | TRBV29-1 | SVDLGDSYEQY
TRBJ1-2 | TRBV19 | ASSLMTGGANYGYT
TRBJ2-2 | TRBV18 | ASSPDRQGAAGELF
TRBJ1-5 | TRBV4-2 | ASSLRLSNQPQH
TRBJ1-1 | TRBV6-4 | ASSDTGGTEAF
TRBJ1-5 | TRBV14 | ASSQAGSNQPQH
TRBJ1-5 | TRBV19 | ASHRGLSNQPQH
TRBJ2-7 | TRBV27 | ASSSRDKQYEQY
TRBJ1-3 | TRBV28 | ASSLWEGPDSGNTIY
TRBJ1-3 | TRBV7-6 | ASSLALGTASGNTIY
TRBJ1-3 | TRBV30 | AWRDSGTLSGNTIY
TRBJ2-1 | TRBV29-1 | SVGAPLAGGAYNEQF
TRBJ2-3 | TRBV9 | ASSGAGLGLGTDTQY
TRBJ1-2 | TRBV30 | AWSVLGVYRYGYT
TRBJ2-3 | TRBV28 | ASSFGYRIRSTDTQY
TRBJ1-3 | TRBV28 | ASSFLPRFSGNTIY
TRBJ1-2 | TRBV5-1 | ASSLGDYYGYT
TRBJ1-1 | TRBV15 | ATRHLNTEAF
TRBJ2-2 | TRBV6-5 | ASSRNTGELF
TRBJ2-7 | TRBV28 | ATQTANRYEQY
TRBJ2-7 | TRBV5-6 | ASSLVRTDYEQY
TRBJ2-2 | TRBV10-1 | ASRGGGGSGELF
TRBJ1-3 | TRBV9 | ASSVEYRGPGGSGNTIY
TRBJ2-3 | TRBV15 | ATSRVTGVDTQY
TRBJ2-6 | TRBV9 | ASSVAWAGANVLT
TRBJ1-2 | TRBV18 | ASSQQRTAIGDGYT
TRBJ1-5 | TRBV6-1 | ASSSSLSQPQH
TRBJ2-5 | TRBV7-6 | ASSSRAGGKETQY
TRBJ2-1 | TRBV2 | ASSGPPSDRPWGYNEQF